The 14 T cell receptor beta chains given below trace back to one sample, sequenced in a study of early stage breast cancer tumors. Clones were sequenced by immunoSEQ multiplex PCR, and TCRdb holds only the in-frame ones, with some missing. The sample lists several thousand clones, 71% occurring once. Material: normal breast tissue next to the tumor. These receptors all stem from a person in their sixties with breast cancer.

The gene calls are TRBV7-8 and TRBJ2-1; 8 nucleotides align to TRBD2. V dropped 3 bases and J dropped 7; count of bases not matched to a gene: 5. Germline CDR1 is SGHVS and CDR2 is FQNEAQ. The CDR3 runs to 14 residues. The CDR3 DNA is TGTGCCAGCAGCTTCGTAGCGGGGCCAAATGAGCAGTTCTTC. Its protein product is CASSFVAGPNEQFF.

This rearrangement joins TRBV7-2 to TRBJ2-1; 14 bases align to TRBD2. Losses at the gene ends were 4 bases for V and 1 base for J; bases not matched to a gene: 9. The CDR3 is 19 residues long. Germline CDR1 is SGHTA and CDR2 is FQGNSA. This chain's CDR3 is CASSSPGLAGVRSYNEQFF. CDR3 coding DNA: TGTGCCAGCAGCTCGCCGGGACTAGCGGGAGTTAGGTCCTACAATGAGCAGTTCTTC.

The chain carries TRBV2 and TRBJ2-3; the D gene is possibly TRBD2 (6 bases). The CDR3 has 13 residues. From germline, CDR1 is SNHLY and CDR2 FYNNEI. Trimming cost V 10 bases and J 7 bases, with 18 bases left between them. CDR3 protein: CATKTSLANTQYF. DNA for the CDR3: TGTGCCACAAAGACTAGTTTGGCAAATACGCAGTATTTT.

V is TRBV5-6 and J is TRBJ2-4, with 8 nucleotides matching TRBD1. Germline V CDR1 and CDR2: SGHDT, YYEEEE. J was trimmed by 7 bases and V by 4 bases; bases with no gene match: 10. The CDR3 totals 15 residues. CDR3 sequence: CASSTDRAEGNIQYF. Written as DNA, the CDR3 is TGTGCCAGCAGCACGGACAGGGCGGAGGGGAACATTCAGTACTTC.

This chain joins TRBV5-4 and TRBJ1-2, with 9 bases matching TRBD1. Germline assignment: CDR1 SGHNT and CDR2 YYREEE (reference sequence). The junction had 4 bases not matched to a gene; V was cut back by 0 bases and J by 4 bases. This CDR3 has 15 residues. The CDR3 is CASSLGQGQGYGYTF. The CDR3, as DNA: TGTGCCAGCAGCTTGGGTCAGGGACAGGGCTATGGCTACACCTTC.

This clone has just one count. The rearrangement joins TRBV6-1 to TRBJ1-5; TRBD1 is a possible D gene (5 bases). Trimming took off 11 bases at V and 6 bases at J, with 11 bases between the two ends. The CDR3 length is 11 residues. CDR1 and CDR2 from the germline V gene are MNHNS and SASEGT. The CDR3 DNA reads TGTGCCGGGGGGTTCAGTCAGCCCCAGCATTTT. This gives the protein CAGGFSQPQHF.

The chain couples TRBV5-1 to TRBJ2-1; TRBD2 agrees at 14 bases. Germline V lookup: CDR1 SGHRS, CDR2 YFSETQ. V lost 4 bases, J lost 9 bases, and 9 bases stayed unmatched. The CDR3 spans 16 residues. This CDR3 is CASSPGLAGDFGEQFF. The CDR3 bases are TGCGCCAGCAGCCCGGGACTAGCGGGGGACTTCGGTGAGCAGTTCTTC. Supplemented by reference TRBV5-1 and TRBJ2-1, the full variable domain reads KAGVTQTPRYLIKTRGQQVTLSCSPISGHRSVSWYQQTPGQGLQFLFEYFSETQRNKGNFPGRFSGRQFSNSRSEMNVSTLELGDSALYLCASSPGLAGDFGEQFFGPGTRLTVL.

The rearrangement joins TRBV9 to TRBJ2-1; 8 bases align to TRBD2. The V gene end was trimmed by 0 bases and the J gene end by 3 bases; junction bases not matched to a gene: 2. The CDR3 consists of 15 residues. Germline V gene sequence: CDR1 SGDLS, CDR2 YYNGEE. CDR3 region: CASSVDAGGYNEQFF. In DNA form, the CDR3 reads TGTGCCAGCAGCGTAGATGCGGGAGGCTACAATGAGCAGTTCTTC. Variable domain in full (rest from reference TRBV9 and TRBJ2-1): DSGVTQTPKHLITATGQRVTLRCSPRSGDLSVYWYQQSLDQGLQFLIQYYNGEERAKGNILERFSAQQFPDLHSELNLSSLELGDSALYFCASSVDAGGYNEQFFGPGTRLTVL.

This chain uses TRBV2 with TRBJ2-5, with TRBD2 as a possible D gene (5 bases). This CDR3 has 14 residues. Trimming took 5 bases from V and 3 from J, leaving 13 bases between them. Germline CDR1 and CDR2: SNHLY and FYNNEI. The CDR3 sequence: CASSTDFTKETQYF. DNA for the CDR3: TGTGCCAGCAGTACGGACTTTACAAAAGAGACCCAGTACTTC.

This chain links TRBV6-5 with TRBJ2-5, with 7 bases matching TRBD2. Germline CDR1 reads MNHEY; CDR2 reads SVGAGI. This CDR3 is built from 15 residues. V dropped 6 bases and J dropped 3; count of bases not matched to a gene: 10. The CDR3, as DNA: TGTGCCAGCAGCCACCCCAGCGGGAAGGAAGAGACCCAGTACTTC. It yields the protein CASSHPSGKEETQYF.

The genes are TRBV11-2 and TRBJ2-2, with 7 bases lining up with TRBD1. CDR1 and CDR2 from the germline V gene are SGHAT and FQNNGV. J lost 3 bases, V lost 6 bases, and 13 bases had no gene match. The CDR3 covers 17 residues. CDR3 nucleotide sequence: TGTGCCAGCAGTCTTAGGACAGGCGCGGTGGACACCGGGGAGCTGTTTTTT. Translated: CASSLRTGAVDTGELFF.

This clone has more than one count but fewer than ten. The chain recombines TRBV12-5 with TRBJ2-5; weak D call: TRBD2 (6 bases). V gave up 6 bases and J gave up 2 bases, with 10 bases separating them. CDR3 length: 13 amino acids. From germline, CDR1 is LGHNT and CDR2 FRNRAP. The CDR3 sequence is CASGPGVQETQYF. The CDR3 nucleotides read TGTGCTAGTGGCCCGGGAGTTCAAGAGACCCAGTACTTC.

The chain couples TRBV30 to TRBJ2-7; D not certain. The ends were cut back, 1 base at V and 2 bases at J, with 12 bases in the middle. Germline V gene sequence: CDR1 GTSNPN, CDR2 SVGIG (reference sequence). The CDR3 consists of 14 residues. For the CDR3, the DNA is TGTGCCTGGAGTGACATTGGTTTCACCTACGAGCAGTACTTC. Residues: CAWSDIGFTYEQYF.

CDR3 DNA: TGTGCCAGCAGAAGGGGGACTAGCGGGAGTCGAGAGACCCAGTACTTC. This translates into CASRRGTSGSRETQYF. The chain links TRBV28 to TRBJ2-5; 14 bases align to TRBD2. Per germline, CDR1 MDHEN and CDR2 SYDVKM. V lost 6 bases to trimming and J lost 4 bases; unmatched junction nucleotides: 7. This CDR3 region has 16 residues.